The clone carrying this T cell receptor (beta chain) was recorded a few times. The antigen is not known. This entry belongs to a study of CD8 T cells in ankylosing spondylitis. Molecular-barcoded quantitative 5'-RACE produced these TCR beta libraries. TCRdb processed the 5' RACE reads anew with MiXCR; each CDR3 protein has one entry. The profile shows under 850,000 distinct CDR3 sequences, under 20% of them singletons. Study-wide results and caveats: Reportedly, disease-linked clones are significantly enriched in ankylosing spondylitis patients' matched synovial fluid. A motif of fewer than ten highly homologous TCR beta variants was seen as apparently characteristic of ankylosing spondylitis blood.

Trimming at V came to 1 base and at J to 2 bases, leaving 3 bases not matched to a gene. Germline V gene sequence: CDR1 SGHDT, CDR2 YYEEEE. The CDR3 has 16 amino acids. The chain is built from TRBV5-6 and TRBJ2-6, with 7 bases matching TRBD1. The TCR sequence derives from a male donor with ankylosing spondylitis. The source material was blood, either unsorted or a sorted T cell fraction (not recorded which). The CDR3 region is CASSLFDRAGANVLTF. The CDR3 bases are TGTGCCAGCAGCTTGTTCGACAGGGCTGGGGCCAACGTCCTGACTTTC.